This T cell receptor beta chain was recorded in a study of control samples from healthy donors and cancer patients. This clone was seen only a few times. Other DNA sequences of this sample code for an identical CDR3. This CDR3 is built from 15 residues. Trimming shortened V by 1 base and J by 8 bases, and 14 bases separated the two germline ends. Germline CDR1 is MNHEY and CDR2 is SMNVEV (reference sequence). Some clones are missing from TCRdb's copy, which holds only in-frame ones; the method was immunoSEQ multiplex PCR. The repertoire holds about 170,000 clones, 91% seen once, with over 1.2% in the top ten.

The source is a young woman in good health. J is TRBJ1-4 and V is TRBV27, with D unresolved. Sequenced: blood. The CDR3 sequence: CASSLYGRGYEKLFF. CDR3 DNA: TGTGCCAGCAGTTTATACGGCAGAGGGTACGAAAAACTGTTTTTT.